These 26 T cell receptor beta chains came from one sample sequenced in a study of regulatory T cells in long-lasting Graves disease. Noted time point: newly diagnosed GD, antithyroid drugs for less than 3 months. The TCR library was prepared using RNA isolated from PBMCs. For TCR beta, libraries came from iRepertoire HTBI primers and Arm-PCR of CDR3 regions. TCRdb re-derived calls from the multiplex PCR reads in MiXCR, one entry per CDR3 protein. The data contain about 440,000 distinct CDR3 sequences, over 15% of them seen just once; the ten biggest clones take up roughly 23%. The sample was also linked to a second study, of T cells in Graves' hyperthyroidism and ophthalmopathy.

Source: peripheral blood mononuclear cells (PBMCs), taken at new diagnosis, from a patient treated with antithyroid drugs. The receptors derive from a woman younger than 35 with Graves disease.

This clonotype was seen only a few times. The chain uses TRBV6-1 and TRBJ1-4; 9 bases are a match to TRBD1. The CDR3 is 15 amino acids. Germline V lookup: CDR1 MNHNS, CDR2 SASEGT. The J segment lost 4 bases and the V segment lost 7 bases, leaving 7 bases of the junction unmatched. CDR3 loop: CASKTGTGHNEKLFF. The CDR3 DNA reads as TGTGCCAGCAAAACGGGGACAGGGCATAATGAAAAACTGTTTTTT.

This clonotype occurred a few times. This sequence joins TRBV18 and TRBJ2-6, with 10 bases fitting TRBD2. This CDR3 has 18 amino acids. Germline V gene lookup returns CDR1 KGHSH and CDR2 LQKENI. J was trimmed by 2 bases and V by 8 bases; bases with no gene match: 12. The chain's CDR3 is CASTRTSGGWAGANVLTF. The CDR3 bases are TGTGCCAGCACCCGGACTAGCGGAGGTTGGGCTGGGGCCAACGTCCTGACTTTC.

This clonotype has more than one count but fewer than ten. The J gene is TRBJ1-6, the V gene TRBV10-3; 7 bases agree with TRBD1. The V gene end was trimmed by 11 bases and the J gene end by 7 bases; junction bases not matched to a gene: 8. Germline V CDR1 and CDR2: ENHRY, SYGVKD. CDR3 length: 13 amino acids. CDR3 sequence: CAAGTVQNSPLHF. CDR3 coding DNA: TGTGCCGCCGGGACAGTCCAAAATTCACCCCTCCACTTT.

Regarding this clonotype: The germline gene is not matched at one end of the junction; a read error may be the cause. The chain is built from TRBV28 and TRBJ1-4; 7 bases are a match to TRBD1. The CDR3 length is 15 residues. Germline CDR1 MDHEN, CDR2 SYDVKM. DNA of the CDR3: TGTGCCGGCAGTTTCAGGGGGTCAACTAATGAAAAACTGTTTTTT. It specifies CAGSFRGSTNEKLFF.

Many counts were recorded for this clonotype. The V and J genes are TRBV28 and TRBJ2-1, with 8 bases fitting TRBD1. Germline values: CDR1 MDHEN, CDR2 SYDVKM. The CDR3 is made up of 16 amino acids. Germline trimming cut 6 bases from V and 2 bases from J; bases unmatched to any gene: 9. The CDR3 DNA reads as TGTGCCAGCAGGCCAGGGGGCGCCAGGCCCTACAATGAGCAGTTCTTC. Its translation is CASRPGGARPYNEQFF.

In its sample, this clonotype was seen many times. V usage is TRBV7-3 and J usage is TRBJ2-3, with D unclear. This CDR3 contains 14 residues. Trimming removed 1 base at V and 2 bases at J, with 7 bases between. Germline-derived CDR1 and CDR2 are SGHTA and FQGTGA. This chain's CDR3 is CASSLKLPTDTQYF. CDR3 bases: TGTGCCAGCAGCTTAAAGCTCCCCACAGATACGCAGTATTTT. The variable domain in full, with the rest retrieved from reference TRBV7-3 and TRBJ2-3, is GAGVSQTPSNKVTEKGKYVELRCDPISGHTALYWYRQSLGQGPEFLIYFQGTGAADDSGLPNDRFFAVRPEGSVSTLKIQRTERGDSAVYLCASSLKLPTDTQYFGPGTRLTVL.

Comments on this clonotype: This could be a read error, since a much larger clone is one nucleotide away. The chain is built from TRBV18 and TRBJ2-3; the match to TRBD2 covers 10 bases. Germline CDR1 and CDR2: KGHSH and LQKENI. CDR3 length: 15 residues. The CDR3 loop reads CASSQREGRADAQYF. DNA of the CDR3: TGTGCCAGCAGCCAGCGGGAGGGCCGCGCAGATGCGCAGTATTTT.

This clonotype was seen a few times. V is TRBV28 and J is TRBJ2-6; TRBD1 agrees at 7 bases. The CDR3 runs 16 residues. The V and J ends lost 5 bases and 3 bases, in that order; junction bases with no gene match: 7. Per germline, CDR1 MDHEN and CDR2 SYDVKM. Here the CDR3 reads CASSPDRGLGANVLTF. The DNA for the CDR3 is TGTGCCAGCAGTCCGGATAGGGGGCTTGGGGCCAACGTCCTGACTTTC.

This clonotype was detected only a few times. The rearrangement joins TRBV2 to TRBJ2-3; 14 bases are shared with TRBD2. Germline V gene data show CDR1 as SNHLY and CDR2 as FYNNEI. This CDR3 contains 15 residues. V lost 8 bases to trimming and J lost 6 bases; unmatched junction nucleotides: 7. The CDR3 DNA sequence: TGTGCCAGCCGACTAGCGGGAGGGCCATGGGATACGCAGTATTTT. It is translated as CASRLAGGPWDTQYF.

This clonotype was seen at least ten times. The chain recombines TRBV12-3 or TRBV12-4 with TRBJ2-1, with 8 bases fitting TRBD2. The length of the CDR3 is 15 residues. After removal of 7 bases from V and 8 bases from J, the junction contained 13 bases not matched to a gene. The CDR3 loop reads CASILGAGGNYEQFF. CDR3 DNA: TGTGCCAGCATACTTGGGGCGGGAGGAAACTATGAGCAGTTCTTC.

This clonotype was recorded many times. CDR3 loop: CASSPEAGGPNEQFF. CDR3 DNA: TGTGCCAGCAGCCCAGAAGCGGGAGGGCCTAATGAGCAGTTCTTC. This chain links TRBV7-3 with TRBJ2-1, with 10 bases lining up with TRBD2. Germline V CDR1 and CDR2: SGHTA, FQGTGA. V shed 5 bases and J 7 bases; nucleotides not matched to a gene: 8. The CDR3 is made up of 15 amino acids.

The chain couples TRBV19 to TRBJ2-1; possibly TRBD2 for D (5 bases). The germline V gene encodes CDR1 LNHDA and CDR2 SQIVND (reference sequence). V shed 5 bases and J shed 3 bases, with 14 bases lying between them. This CDR3 region has 15 residues. The CDR3 sequence: CASSRRERGYNEQFF. In nucleotides, the CDR3 is TGTGCCAGTAGTCGTCGGGAACGAGGCTACAATGAGCAGTTCTTC.

In this sample, this clonotype turned up a few times. Just one base apart from a much larger clone, this may be a read error. The chain employs TRBV2 and TRBJ2-7; tentatively, D is TRBD2 (6 bases). This CDR3 is 15 amino acids long. Germline CDR1 and CDR2: SNHLY and FYNNEI. The CDR3 DNA reads as TGTGCCAGCAGTTCCGCTAGCGCTAGCTCCTACGAGCATTACTTC. Translation: CASSSASASSYEHYF.

This sequence joins TRBV7-9 and TRBJ1-1, with 9 nucleotides matching TRBD1. Germline CDR1 and CDR2: SEHNR and FQNEAQ (reference sequence). There are 16 residues in the CDR3. V shed 5 bases, J shed 4 bases, and the junction held 11 bases outside the gene matches. CDR3 in DNA: TGTGCCAGCAGCCCTCCGGGACAGGGAATGGGCACTGAAGCTTTCTTT. It yields the protein CASSPPGQGMGTEAFF.

This clonotype appeared many times. The V and J genes are TRBV6-5 and TRBJ2-1; D uncertain. V lost 2 bases and J lost 10, with 12 bases in between. CDR3 length equals 13 residues. Germline-derived CDR1 and CDR2 are MNHEY and SVGAGI. The CDR3, as DNA: TGTGCCAGCAGTTACACCCCAATCGGGGAGCAGTTCTTC. Protein product: CASSYTPIGEQFF.

The chain recombines TRBV4-1 with TRBJ2-7; no clear D gene. The CDR3 is made up of 14 amino acids. Germline V gene lookup returns CDR1 MGHRA and CDR2 YSYEKL. The ends were cut back, 3 bases at V and 1 base at J, with 10 bases in the middle. The DNA of the CDR3 is TGCGCCAGCAGCCATGATTCCGGTTCCTACGAGCAGTACTTC. Translated, it gives CASSHDSGSYEQYF.

The V and J genes are TRBV5-1 and TRBJ1-4; 7 bases match TRBD1. V shed 0 bases, J shed 3 bases, and the junction held 2 bases outside the gene matches. This CDR3 is 15 amino acids long. Germline V gene lookup returns CDR1 SGHRS and CDR2 YFSETQ. CDR3 sequence: CASSLEGAPNEKLFF. CDR3 bases: TGCGCCAGCAGCTTGGAGGGGGCGCCTAATGAAAAACTGTTTTTT.

This clonotype was recorded many times. The CDR3 region has the DNA TGCAGTGCTAGAGGACTAGCGGGAAGGAGGGCCTACAATGAGCAGTTCTTC. The encoded protein is CSARGLAGRRAYNEQFF. V gene TRBV20-1 combines with J gene TRBJ2-1, with TRBD2 identical over 11 bases. Germline CDR1 DFQATT, CDR2 SNEGSKA (reference sequence). This CDR3 is built from 17 residues. The trim removed 1 base at V and 2 bases at J, leaving 7 bases unmatched.

The table lists this clonotype with many counts. CDR3 residues: CASSRIGDISYNEQFF. In nucleotides, the CDR3 is TGTGCCAGCAGCCGAATTGGCGATATCTCCTACAATGAGCAGTTCTTC. The J gene is TRBJ2-1, the V gene TRBV11-2; no firm D call. Trimming took 5 bases from V and 0 from J, leaving 14 bases between them. Germline-derived CDR1 and CDR2 are SGHAT and FQNNGV. The CDR3 extends over 16 amino acids.

This clonotype was seen repeatedly, ten times or more. The V gene is TRBV6-2 or TRBV6-3, the J gene TRBJ2-1, with 8 bases matching TRBD2. The V and J ends lost 7 bases and 7 bases, in that order; junction bases with no gene match: 6. The CDR3 spans 13 residues. CDR1 is MNHEY, CDR2 SVGEGT, per germline. CDR3 in DNA: TGTGCCAGCAAGGGAAGCGGGAGAAATGAGCAGTTCTTC. Translating gives CASKGSGRNEQFF.

This clonotype came up a few times. The chain has TRBV7-9 and TRBJ1-4; the match to TRBD1 covers 8 bases. The ends lost 6 bases at V and 5 bases at J; junction bases unmatched: 5. Per the germline V gene, CDR1 is SEHNR and CDR2 is FQNEAQ (reference sequence). The CDR3 spans 14 residues. The CDR3 protein is CASRRGTGNEKLFF. The CDR3 coding sequence is TGTGCCAGCAGACGGGGGACAGGAAATGAAAAACTGTTTTTT. Variable domain in full (rest from reference TRBV7-9 and TRBJ1-4): DTGVSQNPRHKITKRGQNVTFRCDPISEHNRLYWYRQTLGQGPEFLTYFQNEAQLEKSRLLSDRFSAERPKGSFSTLEIQRTEQGDSAMYLCASRRGTGNEKLFFGSGTQLSVL.

This chain joins TRBV28 and TRBJ2-7, with D maybe TRBD1 (5 bases). The V end was cut by 6 bases, the J end by 0 bases, with 18 bases between. Germline V gives CDR1 MDHEN, CDR2 SYDVKM. This CDR3 has 16 residues. The CDR3 spells CASSDGHLNSSYEQYF. The CDR3 DNA sequence: TGTGCCAGCAGCGACGGACACCTTAATAGCTCCTACGAGCAGTACTTC.

This clonotype was seen many times. J is TRBJ2-1 and V is TRBV10-2; possibly TRBD1 or TRBD2 for D (6 bases each). V was trimmed by 3 bases and J by 6 bases, leaving 12 bases between them. This CDR3 has 14 residues. CDR1 WSHSY and CDR2 SAAADI come from the germline V gene. The CDR3: CASSEGGSINEQFF. As DNA, the CDR3 is TGCGCCAGCAGTGAAGGGGGGTCTATCAATGAGCAGTTCTTC.

The sample holds a few counts of this clonotype. The chain couples TRBV4-3 to TRBJ1-2, with unresolved D. V was cut by 2 bases and J by 5 bases, with 12 bases left in between. The CDR3 is 14 residues long. Germline-derived CDR1 and CDR2 are LGHNA and YSLEER. The CDR3 here is CASSQSDRRYGYTF. DNA of the CDR3: TGCGCCAGCAGCCAAAGTGACCGACGGTATGGCTACACCTTC.

Comments on this clonotype: This may be a read error, as it is one base from a much larger clone. V usage is TRBV3-1 and J usage is TRBJ2-5, with 8 bases matching TRBD1. The CDR3 is made up of 14 amino acids. J was trimmed by 5 bases and V by 4 bases; bases with no gene match: 6. Looked up from germline, CDR1 is LGHDT and CDR2 is YNNKEL (reference sequence). This CDR3 reads CASSRDYRGETQYF. DNA of the CDR3: TGTGCCAGCAGCCGAGACTACAGGGGGGAGACCCAGTACTTC.

Comments on this clonotype: A read error may explain this, as a much larger clone is one base away. This chain joins TRBV2 and TRBJ1-6; 7 bases are a match to TRBD1. Germline values: CDR1 SNHLY, CDR2 FYNNEI. The CDR3 is 13 residues long. The CDR3 loop reads CASGGQMDSPPHF. The CDR3 nucleotides are TGTGCCAGCGGGGGACAGATGGATTCACCCCCCCACTTT.